The 3 T cell receptor beta chains below were found in one sample sequenced in a study (dated by TCRdb to about 2015). To prepare the library, 5' RACE was applied. Reads for this sample came from an Illumina MiSeq. TCRdb cleaned the public reads at Q25 with fastp, built clones with MiXCR and kept in-frame beta chains. Under each unique CDR3 protein, matching rows form one entry showing the most common genes and DNA. The sample table records about 32,000 distinct CDR3 sequences; around 22% of these occur just once. Clones ranked in the top ten supply 4.3% of the sample. Sequenced sample: memory CD4+ T cells sorted from blood. The cell subset or site label on this specimen signifies: memory CD4+ T cells, CD4+CD45RO+CD25-. All receptors derive from a female donor with breast cancer.

This clonotype was recorded only once. It may be a read error: a sequence one base away is much more abundant. The chain carries TRBV4-1 and TRBJ1-1; 7 bases agree with TRBD1. This CDR3 comprises 14 residues. CDR1 is MGHRA, CDR2 YSYEKL, per germline. This CDR3 is CTSSQGQANTEAFF. In DNA form, the CDR3 reads TGCACCAGCAGCCAAGGACAGGCTAACACTGAAGCTTTCTTT.

About this clonotype: A much larger clone lies one base from this, so it may be a read error. J is TRBJ2-1 and V is TRBV5-6; no reliable D call. CDR1 is SGHDT and CDR2 is YYEEEE in the germline V gene. This CDR3 is 14 amino acids long. In nucleotides, the CDR3 is TGTGCCAGCAGCCTCGACCTCTCCTACAATAAGCAGTTCTTC. This sequence encodes CASSLDLSYNKQFF. Combining the CDR3 with reference TRBV5-6 and TRBJ2-1 gives the whole variable domain DAGVTQSPTHLIKTRGQQVTLRCSPKSGHDTVSWYQQALGQGPQFIFQYYEEEERQRGNFPDRFSGHQFPNYSSELNVNALLLGDSALYLCASSLDLSYNKQFFGPGTRLTVL.

The chain uses TRBV25-1 and TRBJ1-2; maybe TRBD1 (6 bases). The CDR3 length is 14 residues. Germline CDR1 and CDR2: MGHDK and SYGVNS. V gave up 6 bases and J gave up 7 bases, with 18 bases separating them. CDR3 residues: CASRTAGGRGGYTF. CDR3 DNA sequence: TGTGCCAGCAGAACCGCGGGGGGCAGAGGTGGCTACACCTTC.